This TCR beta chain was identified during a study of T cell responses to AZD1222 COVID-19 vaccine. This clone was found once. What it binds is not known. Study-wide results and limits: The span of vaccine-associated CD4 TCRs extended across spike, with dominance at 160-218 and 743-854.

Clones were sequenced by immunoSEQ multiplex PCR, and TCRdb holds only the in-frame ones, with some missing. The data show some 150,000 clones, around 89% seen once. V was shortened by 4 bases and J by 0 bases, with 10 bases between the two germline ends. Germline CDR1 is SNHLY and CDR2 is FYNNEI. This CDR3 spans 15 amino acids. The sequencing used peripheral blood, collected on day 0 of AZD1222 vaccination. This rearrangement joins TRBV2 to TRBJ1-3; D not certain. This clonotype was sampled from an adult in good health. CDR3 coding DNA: TGTGCCAGCAGTGTTTGGGGTGGCTCTGGAAACACCATATATTTT. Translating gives CASSVWGGSGNTIYF. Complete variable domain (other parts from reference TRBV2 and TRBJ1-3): EPEVTQTPSHQVTQMGQEVILRCVPISNHLYFYWYRQILGQKVEFLVSFYNNEISEKSEIFDDQFSVERPDGSNFTLKIRSTKLEDSAMYFCASSVWGGSGNTIYFGEGSWLTVV.